This T cell receptor beta chain was found in a study of Graves' ophthalmopathy and Graves' hyperthyroidism (dated by TCRdb to the late 2010s). For the wider study: Peripheral blood samples were taken at the time of initial diagnosis, before any treatment was given. To tell Graves' ophthalmopathy apart from Graves' hyperthyroidism, and to predict which patients would progress to ophthalmopathy, the study relied on TCR beta repertoire signatures. In total, approximately 130 blood samples were TCR-sequenced: around 42 ophthalmopathy, some 75 hyperthyroidism and approximately 17 hyperthyroidism-to-ophthalmopathy patients. To explore V-J signatures that separate ophthalmopathy from hyperthyroidism, a discovery set of about 96 patients was enrolled, consisting of under 50 with ophthalmopathy and around 57 with stable hyperthyroidism. An independent validation cohort comprised some 19 hyperthyroidism patients and 17 patients who later progressed from hyperthyroidism to ophthalmopathy. In six or seven hyperthyroidism patients, the T-cell repertoires found in thyroid tissue were compared with those found in blood. After sampling, hyperthyroidism patients received methimazole starting at 30 mg daily, and ophthalmopathy patients received high-dose intravenous methylprednisolone. For training and testing, the 95 to 100 patients in the discovery cohort were randomly divided in a 7:3 ratio. The investigation overall reported the following: Ophthalmopathy was separated from stable hyperthyroidism by the 13-signature model with roughly 90% sensitivity and less than 82% specificity in cross-validation and with 80%/75% in the test set. No statistical method was used to predetermine the sample size, and group allocation was not hidden from the investigators. Among expanded thyroid clonotypes with frequency above 0.001, most also showed up in blood, which suggests that blood repertoires may reflect the thyroid immune response. In validation, the model predicted ophthalmopathy progression with more than 55% sensitivity and roughly 72% specificity; some 13 predicted patients were CT-confirmed with GO in a median of roughly 6.8 months.

This clonotype was picked up many times. Its target antigen remains unknown. It has no much larger one-base neighbor in the sample; base qualities were not kept. Ophthalmopathy patients were characterized by moderately to severely active disease, a Clinical Activity Score of at least 3, a NOSPECS grade of at least 4, and a disease duration under 3 months. Patients with other autoimmune diseases, uncontrolled infections, pregnancy or lactation were excluded from the study. Clinical symptoms, serum thyroxine, TRAb, thyroid ultrasound and orbital computed tomography were used for diagnosis. Using Ficoll-Paque density gradient centrifugation, PBMCs were isolated from 10 ml of fresh peripheral blood. Total RNA was extracted using Trizol reagent, and RNA quality was checked on an Agilent 2100 Bioanalyzer. For repertoire sequencing, TCR beta CDR3 regions were amplified from RNA transcripts. The first round of RT-PCR was done with HTBI primers and the Qiagen OneStep RT-PCR kit, and was followed by a second round of multiplex PCR, then size selection and purification. The libraries underwent paired-end sequencing with 100 bp reads on an Illumina HiSeq2000. The paper's data handling went like this. SOAPnuke was used to process the reads, throwing out any read that had adapters, had uncalled bases, had a mean Phred below 15, or lacked an exact constant-primer or identifier match. High-quality paired reads were merged with COPE v1.2.5. Unique nucleotide sequences were defined as clonotypes and aligned to IMGT TRB V, D and J references using MiTCR v1.1. Analysis was restricted to V-J combinations with a frequency above 0.0001, which covered over 98% of repertoires. A TCR clonal expansion and chaos score per V-J combination was defined as the ratio of F50 clonal expansion to chaos observed in the TCRdist matrix. Welch's t-statistics and random forest were used to narrow the features down to roughly twelve V-J combinations, which were then fed into a naive Bayes classifier. The similarity between thyroid and blood repertoires was quantified using the Morisita-Horn index. TCRdb handled the public reads itself, with Q25 trimming in fastp and clone calling in MiXCR, and kept productive beta chains. Each entry is one CDR3 protein sequence, shown with its most common DNA and genes. Here the V and J calls rest on TCRdb's processing, not on the authors' analysis. In this sample the table shows under 200,000 distinct CDR3 sequences, less than 45% of which occur a single time. The ten biggest clones cover approximately 6.3% of the sample.

The junction shows trimming of 7 bases on V and 7 bases on J, and the gene matches do not reach 10 bases of it. The CDR3 has 13 amino acids, counting the end cysteine and phenylalanine. Here the CDR3 DNA is all that survives: 39 bases in frame from base 1. The material sequenced was peripheral blood. This receptor was obtained from a woman aged 40 to 50 with Graves' ophthalmopathy. Donor details come from another sample of the same person, matched by shared clones. This chain is built from TRBV12-3 or TRBV12-4 and TRBJ2-7, and 7 junction bases match TRBD2. For the CDR3, the sequence is CASTFGTTREQYF. Read as DNA, the sequence is TGTGCCAGCACCTTCGGGACTACGAGAGAGCAGTACTTC.